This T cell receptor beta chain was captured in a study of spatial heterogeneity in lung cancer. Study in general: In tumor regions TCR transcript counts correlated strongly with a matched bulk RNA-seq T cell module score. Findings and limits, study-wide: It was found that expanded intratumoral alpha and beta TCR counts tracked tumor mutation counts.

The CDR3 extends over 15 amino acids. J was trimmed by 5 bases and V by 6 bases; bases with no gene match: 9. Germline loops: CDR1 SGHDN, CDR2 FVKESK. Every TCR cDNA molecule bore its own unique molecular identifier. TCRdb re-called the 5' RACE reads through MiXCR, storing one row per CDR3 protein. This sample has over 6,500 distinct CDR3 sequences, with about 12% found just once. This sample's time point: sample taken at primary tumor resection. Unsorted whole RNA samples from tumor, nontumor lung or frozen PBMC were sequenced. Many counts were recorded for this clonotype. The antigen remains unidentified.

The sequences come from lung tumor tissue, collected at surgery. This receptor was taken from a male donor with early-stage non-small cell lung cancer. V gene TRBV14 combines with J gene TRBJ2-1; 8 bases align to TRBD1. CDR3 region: CASSLQGVQNNEQFF. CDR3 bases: TGTGCCAGCAGTCTACAGGGGGTACAGAACAATGAGCAGTTCTTC.